Sequencing of this T cell receptor (beta chain) was carried out in a study of lymphopenia after photon versus proton radiotherapy. A word on this clone: Its target is unknown.

Regarding the study as a whole: Authors raise, but do not show, better survival with proton therapy.

The CDR3 loop spans 13 amino acids. The germline V and J ends were trimmed by 6 bases and 5 bases, with 8 bases remaining between them. Germline V lookup: CDR1 MDHEN, CDR2 SYDVKM. Libraries were prepared by immunoSEQ multiplex PCR; TCRdb keeps only in-frame clonotypes and omits some of them. The sample lists about 6,700 clones, about four fifths occurring once. Sample: peripheral blood, taken from a patient treated with photon-based radiotherapy. The TCR was taken from a man aged 30 to 39 with gastric cancer. The V call is TRBV28, the J call TRBJ1-6; D perhaps matches TRBD1 (5 bases). The CDR3 spells CASSQTDNSPLHF. In DNA, the CDR3 is TGTGCCAGCAGCCAGACAGATAATTCACCCCTCCACTTT.